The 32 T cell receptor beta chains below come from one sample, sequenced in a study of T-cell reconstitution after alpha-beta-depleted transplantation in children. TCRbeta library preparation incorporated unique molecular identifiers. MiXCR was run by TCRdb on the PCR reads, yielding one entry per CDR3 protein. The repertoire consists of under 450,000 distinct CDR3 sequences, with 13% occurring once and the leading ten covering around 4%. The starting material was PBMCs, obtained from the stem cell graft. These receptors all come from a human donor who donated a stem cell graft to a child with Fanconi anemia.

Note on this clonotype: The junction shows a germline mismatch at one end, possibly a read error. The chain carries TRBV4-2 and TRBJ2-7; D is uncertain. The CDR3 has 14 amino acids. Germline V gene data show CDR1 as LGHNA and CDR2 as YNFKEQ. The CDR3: CASGQGIPPYEQYF. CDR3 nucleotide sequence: TGTGCCAGCGGCCAAGGGATCCCCCCCTACGAGCAGTACTTC.

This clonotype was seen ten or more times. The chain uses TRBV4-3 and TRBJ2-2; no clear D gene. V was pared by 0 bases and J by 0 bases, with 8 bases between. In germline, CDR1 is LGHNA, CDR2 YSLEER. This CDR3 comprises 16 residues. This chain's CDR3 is CASSQDYRSNTGELFF. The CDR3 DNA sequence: TGCGCCAGCAGCCAAGATTACAGATCGAACACCGGGGAGCTGTTTTTT.

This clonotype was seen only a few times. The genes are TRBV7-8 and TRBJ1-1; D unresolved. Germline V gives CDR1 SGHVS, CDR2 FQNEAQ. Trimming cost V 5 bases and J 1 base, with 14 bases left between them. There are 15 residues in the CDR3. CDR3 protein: CASSLLSNGNTEAFF. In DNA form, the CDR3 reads TGTGCCAGCAGCCTCCTTAGTAACGGGAACACTGAAGCTTTCTTT.

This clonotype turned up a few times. This CDR3 is CASSLETTVDNEQFF. The CDR3 DNA is TGTGCCAGCAGCTTAGAGACGACAGTTGACAATGAGCAGTTCTTC. V usage is TRBV7-6 and J usage is TRBJ2-1; a weak D match, TRBD1 (5 bases). There are 15 residues in the CDR3. The V and J ends lost 1 base and 5 bases respectively, with 12 bases between them. The germline gives CDR1 SGHVS, CDR2 FNYEAQ. The complete variable domain, with remaining parts taken from reference TRBV7-6 and TRBJ2-1, reads GAGVSQSPRYKVTKRGQDVALRCDPISGHVSLYWYRQALGQGPEFLTYFNYEAQQDKSGLPNDRFSAERPEGSISTLTIQRTEQRDSAMYRCASSLETTVDNEQFFGPGTRLTVL.

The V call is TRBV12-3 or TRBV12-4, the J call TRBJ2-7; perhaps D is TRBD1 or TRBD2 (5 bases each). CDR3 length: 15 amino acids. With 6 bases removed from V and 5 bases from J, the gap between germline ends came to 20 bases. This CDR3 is CASSPYQGRTDEQYF. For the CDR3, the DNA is TGTGCCAGCAGCCCCTATCAGGGACGAACCGACGAGCAGTACTTC.

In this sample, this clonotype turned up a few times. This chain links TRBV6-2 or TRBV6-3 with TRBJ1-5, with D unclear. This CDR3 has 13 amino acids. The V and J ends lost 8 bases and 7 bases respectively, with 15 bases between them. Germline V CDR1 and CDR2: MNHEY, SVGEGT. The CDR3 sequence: CASLARSGQPQHF. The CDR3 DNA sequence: TGTGCCAGCTTGGCGAGATCGGGACAGCCCCAGCATTTT.

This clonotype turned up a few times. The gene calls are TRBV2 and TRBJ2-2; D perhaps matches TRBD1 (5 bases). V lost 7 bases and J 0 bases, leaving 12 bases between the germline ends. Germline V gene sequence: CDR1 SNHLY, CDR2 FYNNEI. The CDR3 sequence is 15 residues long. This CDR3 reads CASKNWGPNTGELFF. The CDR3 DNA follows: TGTGCCAGCAAGAATTGGGGCCCGAACACCGGGGAGCTGTTTTTT.

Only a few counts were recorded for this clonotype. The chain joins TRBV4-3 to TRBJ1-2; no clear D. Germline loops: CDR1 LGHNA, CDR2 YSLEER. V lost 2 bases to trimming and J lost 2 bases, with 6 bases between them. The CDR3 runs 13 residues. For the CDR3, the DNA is TGCGCCAGCAGCCAACGGAGGAACTATGGCTACACCTTC. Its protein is CASSQRRNYGYTF.

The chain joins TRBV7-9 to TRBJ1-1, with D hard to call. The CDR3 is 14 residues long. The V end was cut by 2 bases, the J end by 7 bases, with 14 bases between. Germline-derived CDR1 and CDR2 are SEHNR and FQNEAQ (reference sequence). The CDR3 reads CASSLSADSSEAFF. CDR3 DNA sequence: TGTGCCAGCAGCTTATCTGCAGATTCCAGTGAAGCTTTCTTT.

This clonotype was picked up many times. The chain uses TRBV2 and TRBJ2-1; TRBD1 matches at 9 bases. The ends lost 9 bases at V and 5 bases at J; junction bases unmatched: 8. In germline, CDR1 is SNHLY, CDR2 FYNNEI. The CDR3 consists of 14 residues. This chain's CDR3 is CASHRDRANNEQFF. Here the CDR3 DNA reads TGTGCCAGTCACCGGGACAGGGCCAACAATGAGCAGTTCTTC.

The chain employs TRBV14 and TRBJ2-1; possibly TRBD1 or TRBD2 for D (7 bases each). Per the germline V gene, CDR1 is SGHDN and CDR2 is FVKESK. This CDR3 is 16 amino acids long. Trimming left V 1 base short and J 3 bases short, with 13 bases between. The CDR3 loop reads CASSQGQGGIYNEQFF. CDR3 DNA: TGTGCCAGCAGCCAAGGTCAGGGGGGGATCTACAATGAGCAGTTCTTC.

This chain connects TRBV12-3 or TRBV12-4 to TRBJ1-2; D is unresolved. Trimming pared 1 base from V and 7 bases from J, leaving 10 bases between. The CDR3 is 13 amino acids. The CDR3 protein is CASSLGPDRGYTF. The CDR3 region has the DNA TGTGCCAGCAGTTTAGGCCCCGACCGTGGCTACACCTTC.

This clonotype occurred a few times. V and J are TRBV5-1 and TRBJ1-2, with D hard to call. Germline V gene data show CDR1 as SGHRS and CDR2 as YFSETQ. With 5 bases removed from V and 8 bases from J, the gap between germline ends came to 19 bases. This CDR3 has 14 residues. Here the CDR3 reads CASSRLGRADGYTF. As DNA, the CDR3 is TGCGCCAGCAGTCGCCTCGGGAGGGCTGACGGCTACACCTTC.

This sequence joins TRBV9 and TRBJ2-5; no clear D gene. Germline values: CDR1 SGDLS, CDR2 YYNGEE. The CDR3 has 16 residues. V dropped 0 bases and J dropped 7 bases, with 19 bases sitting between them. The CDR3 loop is CASSVGVSGSEGTQYF. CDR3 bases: TGTGCCAGCAGCGTAGGAGTATCAGGAAGTGAAGGGACCCAGTACTTC.

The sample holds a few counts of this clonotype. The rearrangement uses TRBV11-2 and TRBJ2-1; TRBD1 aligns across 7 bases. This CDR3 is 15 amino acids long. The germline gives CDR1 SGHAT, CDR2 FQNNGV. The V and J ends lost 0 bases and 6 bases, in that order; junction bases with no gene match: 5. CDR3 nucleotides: TGTGCCAGCAGCTTAGATTACAGGGGAATCAATGAGCAGTTCTTC. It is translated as CASSLDYRGINEQFF.

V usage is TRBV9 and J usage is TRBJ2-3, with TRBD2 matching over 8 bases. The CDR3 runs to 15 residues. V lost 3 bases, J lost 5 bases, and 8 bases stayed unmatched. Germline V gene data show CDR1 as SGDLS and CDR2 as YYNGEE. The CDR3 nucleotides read TGTGCCAGCAGCGCCGGGGGGGCCCAAAGAGATACGCAGTATTTT. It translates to CASSAGGAQRDTQYF.

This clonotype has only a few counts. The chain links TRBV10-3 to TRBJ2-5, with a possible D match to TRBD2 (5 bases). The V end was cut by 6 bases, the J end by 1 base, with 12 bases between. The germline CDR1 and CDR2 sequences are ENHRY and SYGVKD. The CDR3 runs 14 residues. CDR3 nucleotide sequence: TGTGCCATCAGAGCCGACGGAGGCCAAGAGACCCAGTACTTC. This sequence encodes CAIRADGGQETQYF.

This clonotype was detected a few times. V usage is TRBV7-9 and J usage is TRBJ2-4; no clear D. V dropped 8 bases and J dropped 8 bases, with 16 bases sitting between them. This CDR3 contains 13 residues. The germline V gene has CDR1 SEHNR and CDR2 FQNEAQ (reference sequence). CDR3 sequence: CASRLSEGYIQYF. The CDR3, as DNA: TGTGCCAGCCGTCTCTCTGAAGGTTACATTCAGTACTTC.

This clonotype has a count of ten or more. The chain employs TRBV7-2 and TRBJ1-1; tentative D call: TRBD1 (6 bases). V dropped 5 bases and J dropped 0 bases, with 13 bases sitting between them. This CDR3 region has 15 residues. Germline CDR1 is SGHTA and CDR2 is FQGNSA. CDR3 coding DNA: TGTGCCAGCAGCACGGACAGCTTCATGAACACTGAAGCTTTCTTT. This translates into CASSTDSFMNTEAFF.

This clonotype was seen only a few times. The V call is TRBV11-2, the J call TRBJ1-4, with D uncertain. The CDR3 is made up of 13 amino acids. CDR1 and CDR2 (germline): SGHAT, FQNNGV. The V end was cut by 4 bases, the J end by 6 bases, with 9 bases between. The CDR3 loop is CASSSYSDEKLFF. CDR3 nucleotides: TGTGCCAGCAGCTCTTACTCCGATGAAAAACTGTTTTTT.

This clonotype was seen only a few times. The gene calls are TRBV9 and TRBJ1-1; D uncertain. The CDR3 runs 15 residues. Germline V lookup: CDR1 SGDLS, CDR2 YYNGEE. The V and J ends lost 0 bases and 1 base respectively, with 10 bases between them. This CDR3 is CASSVGSTGNTEAFF. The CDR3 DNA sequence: TGTGCCAGCAGCGTAGGTTCGACGGGGAACACTGAAGCTTTCTTT.

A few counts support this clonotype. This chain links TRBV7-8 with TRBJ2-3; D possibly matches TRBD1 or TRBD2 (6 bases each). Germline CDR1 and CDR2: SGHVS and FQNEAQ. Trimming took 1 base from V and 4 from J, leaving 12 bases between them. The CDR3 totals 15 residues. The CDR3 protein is CASSLVGGQADTQYF. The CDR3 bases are TGTGCCAGCAGCTTAGTAGGGGGGCAGGCAGATACGCAGTATTTT.

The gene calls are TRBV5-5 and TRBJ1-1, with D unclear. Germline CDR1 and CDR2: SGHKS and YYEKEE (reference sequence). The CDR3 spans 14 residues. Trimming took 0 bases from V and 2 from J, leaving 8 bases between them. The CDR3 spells CASSLVAANTEAFF. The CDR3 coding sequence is TGTGCCAGCAGCTTGGTCGCAGCCAACACTGAAGCTTTCTTT.

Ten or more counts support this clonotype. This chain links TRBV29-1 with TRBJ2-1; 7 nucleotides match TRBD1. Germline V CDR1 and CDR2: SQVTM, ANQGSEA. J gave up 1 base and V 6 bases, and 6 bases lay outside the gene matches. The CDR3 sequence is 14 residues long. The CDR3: CSVQRDRSYNEQFF. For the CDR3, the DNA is TGCAGCGTCCAGAGGGACAGATCCTACAATGAGCAGTTCTTC.

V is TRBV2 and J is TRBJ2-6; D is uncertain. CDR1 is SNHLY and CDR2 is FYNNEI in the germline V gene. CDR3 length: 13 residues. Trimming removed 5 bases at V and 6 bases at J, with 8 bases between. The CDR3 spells CASSSRQANVLTF. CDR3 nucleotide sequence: TGTGCCAGCAGTTCCCGTCAGGCCAACGTCCTGACTTTC. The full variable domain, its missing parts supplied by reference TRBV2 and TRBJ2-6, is EPEVTQTPSHQVTQMGQEVILRCVPISNHLYFYWYRQILGQKVEFLVSFYNNEISEKSEIFDDQFSVERPDGSNFTLKIRSTKLEDSAMYFCASSSRQANVLTFGAGSRLTVL.

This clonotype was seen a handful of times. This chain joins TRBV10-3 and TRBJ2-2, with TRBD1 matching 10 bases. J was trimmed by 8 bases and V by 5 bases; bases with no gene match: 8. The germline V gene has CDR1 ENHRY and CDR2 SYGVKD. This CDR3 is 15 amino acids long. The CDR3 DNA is TGTGCCATCAGTCCGACAGGGGGCAAGGTGGGGGAGCTGTTTTTT. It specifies CAISPTGGKVGELFF.

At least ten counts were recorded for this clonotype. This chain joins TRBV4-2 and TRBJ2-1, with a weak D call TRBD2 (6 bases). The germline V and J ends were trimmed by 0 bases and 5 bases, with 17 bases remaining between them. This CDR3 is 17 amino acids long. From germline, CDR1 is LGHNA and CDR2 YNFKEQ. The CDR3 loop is CASSQDSSGDGHNEQFF. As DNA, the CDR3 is TGTGCCAGCAGCCAAGATAGCTCGGGGGATGGTCACAATGAGCAGTTCTTC.

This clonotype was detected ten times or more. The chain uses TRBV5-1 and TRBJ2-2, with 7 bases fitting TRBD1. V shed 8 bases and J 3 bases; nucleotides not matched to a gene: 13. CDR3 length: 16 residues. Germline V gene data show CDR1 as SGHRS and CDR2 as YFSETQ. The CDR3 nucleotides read TGCGCCAGTCACCGATCGCCCACAGGGGACACCGGGGAGCTGTTTTTT. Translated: CASHRSPTGDTGELFF.

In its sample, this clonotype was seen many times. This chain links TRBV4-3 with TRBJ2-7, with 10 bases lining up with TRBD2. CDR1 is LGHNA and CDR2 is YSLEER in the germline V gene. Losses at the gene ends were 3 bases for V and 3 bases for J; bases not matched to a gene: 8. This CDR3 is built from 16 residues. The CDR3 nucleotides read TGCGCCAGCAGCCAGATGGTAGGACTAGCGGTCTACGAGCAGTACTTC. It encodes CASSQMVGLAVYEQYF.

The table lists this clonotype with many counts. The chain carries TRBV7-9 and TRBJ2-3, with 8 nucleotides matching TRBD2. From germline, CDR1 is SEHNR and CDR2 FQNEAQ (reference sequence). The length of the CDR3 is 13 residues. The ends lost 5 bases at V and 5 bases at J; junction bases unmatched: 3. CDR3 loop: CASSLSGEDTQYF. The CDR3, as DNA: TGTGCCAGCAGCCTTAGCGGGGAAGATACGCAGTATTTT.

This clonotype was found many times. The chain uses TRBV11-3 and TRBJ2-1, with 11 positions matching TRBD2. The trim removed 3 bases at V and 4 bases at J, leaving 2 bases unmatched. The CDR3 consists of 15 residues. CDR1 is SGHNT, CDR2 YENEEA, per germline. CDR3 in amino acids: CASSLTSGDYNEQFF. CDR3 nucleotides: TGTGCCAGCAGCTTGACTAGCGGGGATTACAATGAGCAGTTCTTC.

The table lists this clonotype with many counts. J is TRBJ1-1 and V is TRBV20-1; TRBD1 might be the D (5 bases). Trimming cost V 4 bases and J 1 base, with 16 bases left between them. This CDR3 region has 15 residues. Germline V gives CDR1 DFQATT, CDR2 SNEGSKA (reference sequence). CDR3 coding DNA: TGCAGTGCTACTCAACTCAGGGTGTGGAACACTGAAGCTTTCTTT. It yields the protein CSATQLRVWNTEAFF.